This T cell receptor beta chain was observed in a study of cytomegalovirus exposure and HLA in healthy donors (dated by TCRdb to the late 2010s). For the wider study: According to an earlier analysis of several hundred of the donors, roughly 180 million T cells yielded 117 million unique TCR beta sequences and 276 Gb of sequence data. About 310 gigabases of sequencing data and approximately 85 million unique TCR sequences were included in an early release covering around 600 HLA-typed donors. The genetic ancestry cluster associated with self-reported Caucasian donors included 80% to 90% of the 300 to 450 genotyped donors. The study was designed to test whether signatures of past pathogen exposure could be identified by cataloging public T cell receptors. The study profiled the T cell repertoires of more than 500 subjects by immunosequencing and related them to cytomegalovirus serostatus. Besides the first cohort of roughly 700 subjects, a separate validation cohort made up of 120 different subjects was used. To predict cytomegalovirus infection status, the study brought together high-throughput TCR immunosequencing, statistical association of individual TCRs with disease status, and machine learning. A later analysis re-analyzed previously published TCR beta repertoires from 660 or so donors and added high-resolution HLA genotyping to study TCR occurrence patterns. The later analysis used no new phenotypic data to find candidate immune exposures, relying instead on TCR beta sequences and their occurrence across donors. In an earlier analysis of roughly 580 of the donors, high-throughput TCR beta sequencing was used to judge whether each TCR beta V gene segment behaved as functional or pseudogenic. Donor age, sex, ethnicity and CMV serostatus were compiled alongside the repertoire data. Genome-wide SNP genotypes for about three fifths of the roughly 700 donors were used in a later genetic analysis, which treated that subset as a discovery cohort. Every discovery cohort repertoire had been produced on one sequencing platform. Both class I and class II loci were covered by HLA typing, at four-digit resolution. The number of typed donors differed by locus: about 620-640 for A, B, C, DRB1 and DQB1; approximately 540 for DQA1; 606 for DPA1; and 400 to 480 for DPB1. Because of strong linkage in the cohort, five DR-DQ haplotypes were treated as single units for association and clustering. On average, around 230,000 unique TCR beta nucleotide sequences were sequenced per donor among fewer than 500 genotyped donors of the cohort, with roughly a sixth of those sequences being non-productive. Broad study findings and their caveats: Because the 87-base-pair reads could not distinguish some IMGT-functional V segments, including TRBV6-2 and TRBV6-3, those segments were excluded. In a later analysis, most CMV-associated TCR beta chains were found to appear HLA-restricted, with HLA associations seemingly driven largely by CMV exposure. A later analysis found that HLA-associated TCR beta chains were more clonally expanded and had lower generation probabilities than equally common non-associated chains. Cytomegalovirus status was reported to be diagnosed by the classifier with high specificity and sensitivity in both the original and validation cohorts. Across donors, most TCR sequences were observed very rarely, whereas some public TCRs were present in many individuals. A further reported finding was that TCR beta sequences accurately predicted the HLA-A and HLA-B alleles for most subjects in the first cohort. In an earlier analysis of approximately 590 of the donors, most TCR beta V segments appeared in productive rearrangements about 87% or about 30% of the time, broadly matching IMGT annotations. According to a later analysis, TCR association rates differed among HLA loci, with DRB1 alleles showing the most associated TCRs and HLA-C alleles showing the fewest. The cohort was sequenced for TCR beta chains only, and without alpha or paired-chain data the features that could be detected were limited. It was suggested by the authors that the approach could potentially be generalized to other disease states and immunological phenotypes. At a false discovery rate of 0.05, a later analysis linked around 15,000 TCR beta sequences to specific HLA alleles. Correlated functional status among segregating V segments might reflect linkage disequilibrium, but an unknown experimental factor could not be ruled out. The sequencing pipeline was judged likely to have produced a cluster of highly shared sequence variants as a technical artifact. In a later genetic analysis, a missense DCLRE1C variant was associated with V-gene and J-gene trimming of TCR beta chains, and the association was replicated in an independent cohort. A total of some 180 TCR beta chains were listed by the study as associated with cytomegalovirus. Assigning TCR associations to individual alleles was difficult when HLA alleles, especially DR and DQ, strongly co-occurred. In vitro tests confirmed that a few of the cytomegalovirus-associated TCR beta chains recognize cytomegalovirus antigens. Immune exposure information for the cohort was limited to CMV serostatus. The presence/absence analyses assumed that sequencing depth was roughly uniform across donors, and that assumption may not be true. Because counts were too low, some 17 rarely observed V segments, including chromosome 9 orphons, were left out of the earlier analysis of 500 to 750 of the donors. A later analysis reported that several top co-occurrence clusters appeared linked to parvovirus B19, influenza, CMV and Epstein-Barr virus. HLA typing was unavailable for some donors at each locus, so association tests used only the typed subset. In a later genetic analysis, fewer N-insertions in productive TCRs were reported among donors in an Asian-associated ancestry cluster than the approximately 710-donor mean.

Libraries came from the immunoSEQ multiplex PCR assay. The multiplex PCR relied on a mix of 60 forward primers for TCR Vbeta segments and 13 reverse primers for TCR Jbeta segments. The CDR3 region of rearranged TCR beta genes was amplified from genomic DNA with a multiplex PCR assay. On the Illumina HiSeq System, the amplified TCR beta libraries were sequenced as 87-base-pair reads. On the authors' methods: A later analysis counted tens of millions of unique TCR beta chains across the 700 or so repertoires, and some 11 million of these chains were shared by at least two donors. Raw reads were error-corrected and collapsed into unique sequences by a nearest-neighbor algorithm in which closely related sequences were merged to remove PCR and sequencing errors. V, D and J gene segments were assigned by aligning CDR3 sequences to IMGT reference sequences. For a sequence to be retained, a match of at least six nucleotides was required to both a V gene segment and a J gene segment. A rearrangement was called productive if the CDR3 had no stop codons and remained in frame with V and J, and every other rearrangement was called non-productive. CDR3 was defined by IMGT convention, running from the second conserved V-encoded cysteine to the conserved J-encoded phenylalanine. In an earlier analysis of roughly 610 of the donors, sequences lacking an unambiguous match to a single V gene segment were excluded. In an earlier analysis of roughly 600 of the donors, a V segment was called functional when productive rearrangements were above 56.7%, and segregating when the standard deviation between donors exceeded 5%. A statistical classification framework was developed to diagnose cytomegalovirus status using the catalog of TCR beta chain sequences. A later analysis assigned V and J genes by comparing TCR nucleotide sequences with IMGT/GENE-DB human TR gene sequences. A later analysis assigned CDR3 sequences and most-parsimonious VDJ recombination scenarios with the TCRdist pipeline. In a later analysis, each TCR beta chain was defined by its CDR3 amino acid sequence together with its V-gene family, and reads without a unique V-gene family were excluded. In a later analysis, several hundred highly shared, low-generation-probability nucleotide sequences were removed to address suspected cross-contamination and a sequencing artifact. A later analysis calculated a clonal expansion index for each public chain from normalized within-repertoire ranks of inferred template counts. In a later analysis, generation probabilities were computed using a VDJ recombination model fitted to out-of-frame rearrangements, and the results were checked against IGoR. A later analysis scored TCR-TCR, TCR-HLA and TCR-CMV co-occurrence with hypergeometric tests, applying a repertoire-size bias correction to TCR pairs. A later analysis estimated false discovery rates by permuting HLA or CMV assignments 20 times. In a later analysis, co-occurring TCRs were grouped using DBSCAN, and TCRdist sequence similarity was added for clustering within HLA-allele-positive subsets. Repertoires with fewer than 30,000 or more than 120,000 public chains, plus five repertoires with anomalous nucleotide sharing, were excluded from co-occurrence clustering. This immuneACCESS table, as held by TCRdb, lists in-frame sequences with V and J called but not all clones. Of the missing ones, under half trace to an unresolved V gene in checked studies; the others have no known cause. That table is the source of V, J and clone size, and D and trimming were worked out from the DNA. Per the sample table, the count is some 51,000 clones. The ten largest clones take up approximately 10% of the sample.

The cohort consisted of hundreds of healthy bone marrow donors. All cohort members were sampled while nominally healthy, although unrecorded immune exposures were likely present. The donor was CMV seropositive and belonged to the group of 270 or so seropositive cohort members. Each donor provided a peripheral blood sample, and peripheral blood mononuclear cells were used for TCR beta sequencing. The Qiagen DNeasy Blood Extraction Kit was used to extract genomic DNA from the blood cell samples. After removal of 3 bases from V and 0 bases from J, the junction retains 7 bases not matched to a gene. As encoded in the germline V gene, CDR1 is MGHRA while CDR2 is YSYEKL. The CDR3 starts with the cysteine, ends with the phenylalanine, and has 16 residues. Only the CDR3 part of the read is kept: 48 bases, read in frame from the first base. Points on this clone: Its antigen is not yet known.

The receptor chain draws on TRBV4-1 and TRBJ2-7, with 8 bases aligning to TRBD1. The sequenced material came from PBMCs. The origin of this receptor is a man between 45 and 60 years old in good health and CMV-seropositive. This receptor has the CDR3 CASSQEPGGNSYEQYF. In nucleotides, the sequence is TGCGCCAGCAGCCAGGAACCAGGGGGCAACTCCTACGAGCAGTACTTC.